A single sample is the source of the 21 T cell receptor beta chains below, sequenced in a study of CD8 T cells in cerebrospinal fluid in Alzheimer's disease. For each CDR3 protein, TCRdb gives one entry from its re-call of the 10x single-cell sequencing reads, without DNA. The sample data list more than 750 distinct CDR3 sequences. Sequencing was carried out using cerebrospinal fluid. The origin of the receptors is a human donor with Parkinson's disease.

This clonotype is deemed medium-sized by its frequency. This sequence joins TRBV20-1 and TRBJ2-1; the D call of TRBD2 rests on TCRdb alone, since no DNA is present to check it. CDR1 is DFQATT and CDR2 is SNEGSKA in the germline V gene (reference sequence). This CDR3 is 18 amino acids long. Here the CDR3 reads CSARRPPYGLAGGNEQFF.

This clonotype is deemed large (0.1 to 1%) by its frequency. The genes are TRBV7-2 and TRBJ2-7. CDR1 and CDR2 (germline): SGHTA, FQGNSA. This CDR3 has 13 amino acids. The CDR3 is CASSLLEFGEQYF.

This clonotype is called large (0.1 to 1%) based on its frequency. The gene calls are TRBV6-2 or TRBV6-3 and TRBJ2-7; no DNA is available, so the TRBD1 call from TCRdb remains unchecked. This CDR3 is built from 16 residues. Germline CDR1 and CDR2: MNHEY and SVGEGT. CDR3 protein: CASSYRPAVASYEQYF.

This clonotype counts as medium-sized by frequency. The genes are TRBV27 and TRBJ1-3. From germline, CDR1 is MNHEY and CDR2 SMNVEV (reference sequence). This CDR3 is 16 amino acids long. The chain's CDR3 is CASSPRTPYSGNTIYF.

This clonotype is classed as large (0.1 to 1%) by frequency. The CDR3 here is CASSPGWEPQHF. The chain joins TRBV3-1 to TRBJ1-5. The CDR3 length is 12 residues. Germline-derived CDR1 and CDR2 are LGHDT and YNNKEL (reference sequence).

This clonotype is labeled medium-sized based on frequency. The chain couples TRBV10-2 to TRBJ1-1. Germline CDR1 reads WSHSY; CDR2 reads SAAADI. The CDR3 has 13 residues. CDR3 protein: CASSDEVNTEAFF.

This clonotype registers medium-sized by frequency. The chain couples TRBV19 to TRBJ1-5. The CDR3 sequence is 16 residues long. CDR1 is LNHDA and CDR2 is SQIVND in the germline V gene (reference sequence). CDR3 sequence reads: CASSIGTLGRNQPQHF.

The chain employs TRBV18 and TRBJ1-3. This CDR3 comprises 12 residues. The germline V gene has CDR1 KGHSH and CDR2 LQKENI. This CDR3 reads CASSPPGNTIYF.

The chain links TRBV15 to TRBJ2-3; TCRdb lists TRBD1, though no DNA is available to test this call. This CDR3 has 16 amino acids. CDR1 and CDR2 from the germline V gene are LNHNV and YYDKDF (reference sequence). The CDR3 region is CATSRMAGAGADTQYF.

Measured by frequency, this clonotype is large. The genes are TRBV5-1 and TRBJ1-4. The germline V gene encodes CDR1 SGHRS and CDR2 YFSETQ. The CDR3 loop spans 15 amino acids. The CDR3 sequence is CASSPEGIGNEKLFF.

By frequency, this clonotype registers medium-sized. The genes are TRBV11-3 and TRBJ2-5; TCRdb's assignment of TRBD1 cannot be checked, as there is no DNA. The CDR3 is 12 amino acids. Germline CDR1 and CDR2: SGHNT and YENEEA. CDR3 loop: CASLGTEETQYF.

This clonotype shows up as large (0.1 to 1%) by frequency. The V and J genes are TRBV25-1 and TRBJ2-3; TCRdb picks TRBD1, but there is no DNA to check that call. This CDR3 contains 15 residues. The germline V gene encodes CDR1 MGHDK and CDR2 SYGVNS. CDR3 sequence reads: CASSAQGSGIHTQYF.

Judged by frequency, this clonotype is large. The rearrangement links TRBV28 to TRBJ2-3; the D gene TCRdb calls, TRBD2, cannot be checked with no DNA. Per the germline V gene, CDR1 is MDHEN and CDR2 is SYDVKM. The CDR3 extends over 12 amino acids. The CDR3 loop reads CASSIGLVEQYF.

Judged by frequency, this clonotype is medium-sized (0.01 to 0.1%). The rearrangement joins TRBV11-2 to TRBJ2-3. CDR1 and CDR2 from the germline V gene are SGHAT and FQNNGV. This CDR3 contains 11 residues. This CDR3 is CASSSGDTQYF.

The chain couples TRBV5-6 to TRBJ1-5; TCRdb's D gene call, TRBD1, goes unchecked for lack of DNA. In germline, CDR1 is SGHDT, CDR2 YYEEEE. The CDR3 covers 14 residues. The CDR3 loop reads CASSSGQFDQPQHF.

This clonotype is labeled large (0.1 to 1%) based on frequency. V is TRBV4-3 and J is TRBJ1-2; TCRdb returns TRBD1, unconfirmable since there is no DNA. This CDR3 is 15 amino acids long. Per the germline V gene, CDR1 is LGHNA and CDR2 is YSLEER. CDR3 residues: CASSQDSGQGPPDTF.

Considering frequency, this clonotype is medium-sized. This chain connects TRBV5-1 to TRBJ2-3; no DNA is available, so the TRBD2 call from TCRdb remains unchecked. This CDR3 has 16 residues. Germline-derived CDR1 and CDR2 are SGHRS and YFSETQ. This CDR3 reads CASSPLAATSTDTQYF. Variable domain in full (rest from reference TRBV5-1 and TRBJ2-3): KAGVTQTPRYLIKTRGQQVTLSCSPISGHRSVSWYQQTPGQGLQFLFEYFSETQRNKGNFPGRFSGRQFSNSRSEMNVSTLELGDSALYLCASSPLAATSTDTQYFGPGTRLTVL.

This clonotype is identified as medium-sized from frequency. This rearrangement joins TRBV28 to TRBJ1-2; the TCRdb call, TRBD1, lacks DNA for checking. The CDR3 consists of 15 residues. Looked up from germline, CDR1 is MDHEN and CDR2 is SYDVKM. The CDR3 sequence: CASSSAFTGGNGYTF.

Judged by frequency, this clonotype is medium-sized. This chain connects TRBV5-6 to TRBJ2-1; TCRdb lists TRBD2, though no DNA is available to test this call. The CDR3 loop spans 15 amino acids. Germline-derived CDR1 and CDR2 are SGHDT and YYEEEE. The CDR3 is CASSLAAGGHNEQFF.

This clonotype ranks as hyperexpanded (1% or more) in terms of frequency. The gene calls are TRBV28 and TRBJ2-4; the TCRdb D gene call, TRBD1, has no DNA to confirm it. The CDR3 sequence is 14 residues long. CDR1 and CDR2 (germline): MDHEN, SYDVKM. The CDR3 reads CASSFLQGGDIQYF.

By frequency, this clonotype is large. V and J are TRBV4-2 and TRBJ2-2; TCRdb proposes TRBD1, but this gene call is untestable without DNA. In germline, CDR1 is LGHNA, CDR2 YNFKEQ. This CDR3 has 18 residues. CDR3: CASSQKRQAPPDAGELFF.